A selection of T cell receptor beta chains follows, all from one sample in a study of regulatory T cells in long-lasting Graves disease. TCRdb reprocessed the multiplex PCR reads via MiXCR and lists one record per CDR3 protein. Among 310,000 or so distinct CDR3 sequences listed, around 19% were seen once. Material: peripheral blood mononuclear cells (PBMCs), obtained when the disease was refractory, from a patient treated with antithyroid drugs. These receptors all stem from a female donor with Graves disease. CDR3s include the opening cysteine and the closing phenylalanine or tryptophan. A D gene is named only where the DNA matches it firmly. Some rows mark clone size as missing; the rest say once, few, many or name a class of expanded clone.

>-|TRBV30|TRBJ2-7|many
TGTGCCTGGAGTGTGTGGACCCAAAGCTCCTACGAGCAGTACTTC
CAWSVWTQSSYEQYF
>-|TRBV5-8|TRBJ1-4|many
TGTGCCAGCAGCTTGGGGACAGTTGCAACTAATGAAAAACTGTTTTTT
CASSLGTVATNEKLFF
>-|TRBV7-9|TRBJ1-1|few
TGTGCCAGCAAGATGAACACTGAAGCTTTCTTT
CASKMNTEAFF
>-|TRBV15|TRBJ2-7|many
TGTGCCACCAGCAGAGATCCTGGGTTTGGGAGCGAGCAGTACTTC
CATSRDPGFGSEQYF
>-|TRBV30|TRBJ1-2|-
TGTGTCTGGAGTGAGGACTCCTTCTATGGCTACACCTTC
CVWSEDSFYGYTF
>-|TRBV11-2|TRBJ1-6|many
TGTGCCAGCAGCCTAGGTCGACAGCCTGCACCCCTCCACTTT
CASSLGRQPAPLHF
>-|TRBV7-2|TRBJ1-1|few
TGTGCCAGCAGCTTAGCGCTCGTAGCGGGGGTGAACACTGAAGCTTTCTTT
CASSLALVAGVNTEAFF
>TRBD1|TRBV27|TRBJ1-2|many
TGTGCCAGCAGGACCATCCAACAGGGGGTTAACTATGGCTACACCTTC
CASRTIQQGVNYGYTF
>-|TRBV7-9|TRBJ2-2|-
TGTGCCAGCAGGGGCCGGGACACAAGATCGGGGACCGGGGAGCTGTTTTTT
CASRGRDTRSGTGELFF
>-|TRBV12-3/TRBV12-4|TRBJ2-7|many
TGTGCCAGCAGTAGCATTATGGGGAGACAGAGATACGAGCAGTACTTC
CASSSIMGRQRYEQYF
>-|TRBV27|TRBJ1-1|-
TGTGCCAGCCAGGGATACACTGAAGCTTTCTTT
CASQGYTEAFF
>-|TRBV5-1|TRBJ2-7|-
TGCGCCAGCAGCACTTGGGACACTTCTTACGAGCAGTACTTC
CASSTWDTSYEQYF
>-|TRBV30|TRBJ2-2|-
TGTGCCTGGAGTCCAGGGGGGTTTCTCACCGGGGAGCTGTTTTTT
CAWSPGGFLTGELFF
>-|TRBV28|TRBJ2-7|many
TGTGCCAGCAGTTTACAGGACAGTTCCCACGGGGGGTACTTC
CASSLQDSSHGGYF
>TRBD2|TRBV5-5|TRBJ2-5|many
TGTGCCAGCAGCTTGACGCCTACTAGCGGACAAGAGACCCAGTACTTC
CASSLTPTSGQETQYF
>TRBD1|TRBV6-5|TRBJ1-3|few
TGTGCCAGCAGTTACTCCTATCAGCACAGGGGGCAGGGAAACACCATATATTTT
CASSYSYQHRGQGNTIYF
>-|TRBV28|TRBJ2-2|many
TGTGCCAGCATCGGGGACTCCCTTCCTCACACCGGGGAGCTGTTTTTT
CASIGDSLPHTGELFF
>-|TRBV7-2|TRBJ1-1|many
TGTGCCAGCAGCTTAGTGAGCGGGACGGGCAAAGCTTTCTTT
CASSLVSGTGKAFF
>-|TRBV27|TRBJ2-7|few
TGTGCCAGCAGTTTGCTCTACGAGCAGTACTTC
CASSLLYEQYF
>-|TRBV30|TRBJ1-5|many
TGTGCCTGGAGTGTACAACAAAGCAATCAGCCCCAGCATTTT
CAWSVQQSNQPQHF
>TRBD1|TRBV5-1|TRBJ1-2|few
TGCGCCAGCAGCTTGGAAGGGTCAGGGGGACGTAACTATGGCTACACCTTC
CASSLEGSGGRNYGYTF
>-|TRBV5-1|TRBJ1-2|-
TGCGCCAGCAGCTTGGCCGGTGGAAGTTTCTATGGCTACACCTTC
CASSLAGGSFYGYTF
>-|TRBV13|TRBJ1-1|few
TGTGCCAGCAGCTTAATCGTTCCGGGACACCAGAACACTGAAGCTTTCTTT
CASSLIVPGHQNTEAFF
>-|TRBV20-1|TRBJ1-1|-
TGCAGTGCGAGGACCAGGGGCCCGGGGGAAGCTTTCTTT
CSARTRGPGEAFF
>-|TRBV29-1|TRBJ1-1|-
TGCAGCGCCGACCCGGGTAGCACTGAAGCTTTCTTT
CSADPGSTEAFF